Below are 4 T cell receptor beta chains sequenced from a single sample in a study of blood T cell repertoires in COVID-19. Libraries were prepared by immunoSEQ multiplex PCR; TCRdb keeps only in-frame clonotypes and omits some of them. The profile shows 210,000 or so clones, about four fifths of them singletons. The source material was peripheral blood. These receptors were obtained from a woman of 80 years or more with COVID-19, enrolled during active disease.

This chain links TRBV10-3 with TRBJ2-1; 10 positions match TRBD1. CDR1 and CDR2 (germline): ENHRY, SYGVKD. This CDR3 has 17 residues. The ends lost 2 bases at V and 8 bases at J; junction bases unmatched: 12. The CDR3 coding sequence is TGTGCCATCAGTGAGAGCCCTACGGGACAGGGGAGGGATGAGCAGTTCTTC. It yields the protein CAISESPTGQGRDEQFF.

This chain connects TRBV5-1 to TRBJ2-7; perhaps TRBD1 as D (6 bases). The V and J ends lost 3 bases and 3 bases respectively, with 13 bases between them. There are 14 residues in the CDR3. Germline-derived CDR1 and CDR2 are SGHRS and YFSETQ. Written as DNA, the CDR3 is TGCGCCAGCAGCTCCGGACAGCTCGGCTACGAGCAGTACTTC. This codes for CASSSGQLGYEQYF. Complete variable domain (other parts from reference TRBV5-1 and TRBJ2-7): KAGVTQTPRYLIKTRGQQVTLSCSPISGHRSVSWYQQTPGQGLQFLFEYFSETQRNKGNFPGRFSGRQFSNSRSEMNVSTLELGDSALYLCASSSGQLGYEQYFGPGTRLTVT.

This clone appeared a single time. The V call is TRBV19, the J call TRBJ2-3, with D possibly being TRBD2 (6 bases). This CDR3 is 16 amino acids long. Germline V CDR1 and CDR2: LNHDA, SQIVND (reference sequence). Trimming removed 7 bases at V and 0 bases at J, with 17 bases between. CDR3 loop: CASNAGSRTSTDTQYF. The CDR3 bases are TGTGCCAGTAACGCGGGAAGCCGCACAAGCACAGATACGCAGTATTTT.

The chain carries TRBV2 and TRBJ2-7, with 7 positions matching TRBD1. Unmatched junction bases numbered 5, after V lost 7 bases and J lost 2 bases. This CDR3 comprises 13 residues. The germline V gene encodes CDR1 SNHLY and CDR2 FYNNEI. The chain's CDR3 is CASTQGTAYEQYF. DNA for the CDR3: TGTGCCAGCACCCAGGGGACAGCCTACGAGCAGTACTTC.